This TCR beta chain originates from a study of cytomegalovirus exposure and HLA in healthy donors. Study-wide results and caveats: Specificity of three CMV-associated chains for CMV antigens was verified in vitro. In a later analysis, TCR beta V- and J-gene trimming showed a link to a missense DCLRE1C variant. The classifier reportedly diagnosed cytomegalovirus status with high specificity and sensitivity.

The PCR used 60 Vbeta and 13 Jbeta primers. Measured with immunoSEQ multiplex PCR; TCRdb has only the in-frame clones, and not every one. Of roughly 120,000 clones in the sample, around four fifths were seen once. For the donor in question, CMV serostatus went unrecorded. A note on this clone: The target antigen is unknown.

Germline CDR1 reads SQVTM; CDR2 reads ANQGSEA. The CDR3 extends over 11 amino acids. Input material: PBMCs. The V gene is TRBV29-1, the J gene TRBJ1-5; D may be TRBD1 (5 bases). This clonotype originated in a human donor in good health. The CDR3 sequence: CRGAAHRPQHF. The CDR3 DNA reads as TGCAGAGGGGCAGCCCATCGGCCCCAGCATTTT.